These T cell receptor beta chains were read from a single sample in a study of beta chain features in type 1 diabetes. Using immunoSEQ multiplex PCR, the repertoire was profiled, and TCRdb retains in-frame clones only, with some absent. The repertoire consists of hundreds of thousands of clones, with about an eighth occurring once and the leading ten covering roughly 0.022%. The sequencing input was naive CD4+ T cells from blood. Every receptor here comes from a man aged 18 to 29 with type 1 diabetes. CDR3s include the opening cysteine and the closing phenylalanine or tryptophan. Each record gives: V gene, clone size, J gene, D gene, CDR3 DNA, CDR3 protein. The D gene is left open where the match is weak. Size is stated for part of the rows, as once, few or many counts, or as a class when the clone is expanded.

TRBV29-1	few	TRBJ2-5	.	TGCAGCGTTGAAGTGTACCAAGAGACCCAGTACTTC	CSVEVYQETQYF
TRBV30	.	TRBJ1-5	.	TGTGCCTGGAGTATACCCCCGGGGACCCATCAGCCCCAGCATTTT	CAWSIPPGTHQPQHF
TRBV7-3	.	TRBJ1-1	.	TGTGCCAGCAGCTTAGAGGGCGACACTGAAGCTTTCTTT	CASSLEGDTEAFF
TRBV14	.	TRBJ2-7	TRBD1	TGTGCCAGCAGTGAAGGGACAGGTCCCTTCTACGAGCAGTACTTC	CASSEGTGPFYEQYF
TRBV10-2	few	TRBJ2-1	TRBD1	TGCGCCAGCCGTCAGTGGGGACAGGGACCTAGCGATGAGCAGTTCTTC	CASRQWGQGPSDEQFF
TRBV30	.	TRBJ2-2	TRBD2	TGTGCCTGGAGTGGGGAGGGCACCGGGGAGCTGTTTTTT	CAWSGEGTGELFF
TRBV5-1	.	TRBJ1-3	.	TGCGCCAGCAGCCCCGGGACCTCTGGAAACACCATATATTTT	CASSPGTSGNTIYF
TRBV6-5	few	TRBJ2-1	TRBD2	TGTGCCAGCAGTAGAGGGACTAGCTCCTACAATGAGCAGTTCTTC	CASSRGTSSYNEQFF
TRBV11-3	few	TRBJ1-6	.	TGTGCCAGCAGCCGCCAGATACTCCTGGGTTCACCCCTCCACTTT	CASSRQILLGSPLHF
TRBV19	few	TRBJ2-2	TRBD1	TGTGCCAGCAGGGCAGGGGGGAACACCGGGGAGCTGTTTTTT	CASRAGGNTGELFF
TRBV25-1	.	TRBJ1-1	.	TGTGCCAGCAGTGCCGAGGGCCCTAGAACTGAAGCTTTCTTT	CASSAEGPRTEAFF
TRBV27	.	TRBJ2-7	.	TGTGCCAGCCATTCCAGGACAGATTCCTACGAGCAGTACTTC	CASHSRTDSYEQYF
TRBV18	.	TRBJ2-7	.	TGTGCCAGCTCACCACAGGGGGGCTACGAGCAGTACTTC	CASSPQGGYEQYF
TRBV19	few	TRBJ1-2	.	TGTGCCAGTAGTCAGACGGATGCCTATGGCTACACCTTC	CASSQTDAYGYTF
TRBV18	few	TRBJ1-1	.	TGTGCCAGCTCATCCACAGGGTTGAGTGAAGCTTTCTTT	CASSSTGLSEAFF
TRBV7-9	.	TRBJ2-3	.	TGTGCCAGCAGCCCATACTTGGCCTATAACACAGATACGCAGTATTTT	CASSPYLAYNTDTQYF
TRBV19	few	TRBJ2-7	TRBD1	TGTGCCAGTACCCAACAGGGGAACGTCAACGAGCAGTACTTC	CASTQQGNVNEQYF
TRBV5-1	few	TRBJ1-3	TRBD1	TGCGCCAGCAGCGGTGGGACAGGGAGTTCGCCTGGAAACACCATATATTTT	CASSGGTGSSPGNTIYF
TRBV30	.	TRBJ1-1	.	TGTGCCTGGAGTGTTGGATCGTGGAACAGAAACCGAGGTGATGTTGAAACTGAAGCTTTCTTT	CAWSVGSWNRNRGDVETEAFF
TRBV30	few	TRBJ1-3	.	TGTGCCTGGAGTGTAAAGACAGGCAACTCTGGAAACACCATATATTTT	CAWSVKTGNSGNTIYF
TRBV6-1	.	TRBJ2-7	TRBD1	TGTGCCAGCAGTGTCCAAGCCGGGACAGGGACCAACGAGCAGTACTTC	CASSVQAGTGTNEQYF
TRBV4-2	few	TRBJ2-6	.	TGTGCCAGCAGCCAGGCTCTAGAGGTCAACGTCCTGACTTTC	CASSQALEVNVLTF
TRBV30	few	TRBJ1-5	.	TGTGCCGGAGGCTTGGATAGCAATCAGCCCCAGCATTTT	CAGGLDSNQPQHF
TRBV7-2	.	TRBJ2-1	.	TGTGCCAGCAGCTTAGATGGCGATGAGCAGTTCTTC	CASSLDGDEQFF
TRBV7-9	.	TRBJ2-7	.	TGTGCCACCATTTGGGCTAACGAGCAGTACTTC	CATIWANEQYF
TRBV5-4	.	TRBJ1-1	TRBD1	TGTGCCAGCAGCCCCGCCACCTACAGGGGCGGCACTGAAGCTTTCTTT	CASSPATYRGGTEAFF
TRBV11-2	.	TRBJ2-6	.	TGTGCCAGCAGCGCGCTTGTGTTCTCTGGGGCCAACGTCCTGACTTTC	CASSALVFSGANVLTF
TRBV14	few	TRBJ2-1	.	TGTGCCAGCAGTCGGCCAGAAAATTCCTACAATGAGCAGTTCTTC	CASSRPENSYNEQFF
TRBV19	few	TRBJ1-2	.	TGTGCCAGTAGTTTCCAGGGAGAAAACTATGGCTACACCTTC	CASSFQGENYGYTF
TRBV2	few	TRBJ2-3	.	TGTGCCAGCACAAGGGGCTTATTTGATACGCAGTATTTT	CASTRGLFDTQYF
TRBV6-5	few	TRBJ1-5	.	TGTGCCAGCAGGGAAACAACATATAGCAATCAGCCCCAGCATTTT	CASRETTYSNQPQHF
TRBV5-4	few	TRBJ2-3	TRBD2	TGTGCCAGCACCCTAGCGGGGGGCAGCACAGATACGCAGTATTTT	CASTLAGGSTDTQYF
TRBV28	.	TRBJ1-1	.	TGTGCCAGCAATCCAGTCCATATGAACACTGAAGCTTTCTTT	CASNPVHMNTEAFF
TRBV15	once	TRBJ1-6	.	TGTGCCACCAGCAGAGGCGCTGATTCACCCCTCCACTTT	CATSRGADSPLHF
TRBV5-1	.	TRBJ2-7	.	TGCGCCAGCAGCTGGGGCGGGGAAAACGAGCAGTACTTC	CASSWGGENEQYF
TRBV25-1	.	TRBJ2-3	.	TGTGCCAGCAGTGAAGGGGCCGGCACAGATACGCAGTATTTT	CASSEGAGTDTQYF
TRBV6-5	few	TRBJ2-7	.	TGTGCCAGCAGTCGAAGACTGCTTTCCTACGAGCAGTACTTC	CASSRRLLSYEQYF
TRBV7-3	.	TRBJ2-3	TRBD1	TGTGCCAGCGGGACAGGGGGCCTGGATACGCAGTATTTT	CASGTGGLDTQYF
TRBV15	few	TRBJ2-3	TRBD2	TGTGCCACCCGGGTAAGGGGCGGGGGAGATACGCAGTATTTT	CATRVRGGGDTQYF
TRBV5-6	.	TRBJ2-7	TRBD1	TGTGCCAGCAGGCGGACAGGGGGCTTCATCGAGCAGTACTTC	CASRRTGGFIEQYF
TRBV6-5	.	TRBJ2-5	.	TGTGCCAGCAGTTATAGTTACAGAGTGGATGAGACCCAGTACTTC	CASSYSYRVDETQYF
TRBV6-5	few	TRBJ2-7	TRBD2	TGTGCCAGCAGTTTGTCCCTAGCGGGGGGTTACGAGCAGTACTTC	CASSLSLAGGYEQYF
TRBV19	once	TRBJ1-2	.	TGTGCCAGTGAGGGCAACTATGGCTACACCTTC	CASEGNYGYTF
TRBV4-1	few	TRBJ1-2	.	TGCGCCAGCAGCCAAGGTACCACATCCCTAGGGAGGGTCTATGGCTACACCTTC	CASSQGTTSLGRVYGYTF
TRBV30	.	TRBJ1-2	.	TGTGCCTGGAGTGCAAACTATGGCTACACCTTC	CAWSANYGYTF
TRBV6-5	.	TRBJ1-6	.	TGTGCCAGCAGTTATGCCCGCGCCCTTTCACCCCTCCACTTT	CASSYARALSPLHF
TRBV27	few	TRBJ2-2	.	TGTGCCAGCAGTCCGGGGACCGGGGAGCTGTTTTTT	CASSPGTGELFF